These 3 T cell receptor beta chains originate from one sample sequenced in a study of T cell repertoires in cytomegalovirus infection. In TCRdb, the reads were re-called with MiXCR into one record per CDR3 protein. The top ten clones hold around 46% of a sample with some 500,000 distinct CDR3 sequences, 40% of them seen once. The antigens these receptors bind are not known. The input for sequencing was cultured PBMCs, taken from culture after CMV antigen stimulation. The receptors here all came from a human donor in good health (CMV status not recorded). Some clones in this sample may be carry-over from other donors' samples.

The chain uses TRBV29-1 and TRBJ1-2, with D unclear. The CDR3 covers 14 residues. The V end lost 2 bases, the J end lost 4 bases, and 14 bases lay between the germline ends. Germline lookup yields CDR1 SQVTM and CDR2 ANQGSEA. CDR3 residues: CSVEPRGGFYGYTF. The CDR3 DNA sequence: TGCAGCGTTGAACCCCGAGGCGGTTTCTATGGCTACACCTTC. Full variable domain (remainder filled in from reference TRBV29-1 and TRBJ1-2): SAVISQKPSRDICQRGTSLTIQCQVDSQVTMMFWYRQQPGQSLTLIATANQGSEATYESGFVIDKFPISRPNLTFSTLTVSNMSPEDSSIYLCSVEPRGGFYGYTFGSGTRLTVV.

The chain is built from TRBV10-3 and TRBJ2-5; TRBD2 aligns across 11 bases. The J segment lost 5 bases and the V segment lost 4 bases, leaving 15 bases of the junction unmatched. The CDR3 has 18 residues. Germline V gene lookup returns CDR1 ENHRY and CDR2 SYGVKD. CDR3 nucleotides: TGTGCCATCAGTGGTACCGGGACTAGCGGTCCTCTAGTGGAGACCCAGTACTTC. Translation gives CAISGTGTSGPLVETQYF.

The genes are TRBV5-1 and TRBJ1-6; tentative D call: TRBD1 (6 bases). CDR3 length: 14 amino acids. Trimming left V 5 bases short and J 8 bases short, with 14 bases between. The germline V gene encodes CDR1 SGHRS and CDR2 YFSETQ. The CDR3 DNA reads TGCGCCAGCAGACCTAACAGGGAGGATTCACCCCTCCACTTT. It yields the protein CASRPNREDSPLHF.